The sequence of this TCR beta chain was determined in a study of CD8+ T cells in alopecia areata. Study-level background: Administration of oral tofacitinib to treated patients was at 5 to 10 mg twice daily. Study results and limitations: Researchers report lesional scalp, most notably alopecia totalis/universalis, outstripped normal scalp in clonality.

This clone turned up a few times. Its antigen remains unidentified. With V trimmed by 4 bases and J by 6 bases, 15 bases remained unmatched. Germline lookup yields CDR1 LGHNA and CDR2 YNFKEQ. The CDR3 has 17 amino acids. Sequencing templates came from extracted RNA that was reverse transcribed into cDNA. The protocol was immunoSEQ multiplex PCR, while the TCRdb copy is restricted to in-frame clones and leaves out a portion. This table holds 220,000 or so clones, more than 45% found once. Peripheral blood and lesional scalp punch biopsies came from alopecia areata patients. From PBMCs, CD4+ and CD8+ T cells were sorted.

This material consisted of CD4+ T cells sorted from blood, taken at week 0. The clonotype was recovered from a human donor with alopecia areata. V usage is TRBV4-2 and J usage is TRBJ2-1; 7 bases align to TRBD2. CDR3 coding DNA: TGTGCCAGCAGCCCCTTACTAACTGGACTAGATGCCAATGAGCAGTTCTTC. Amino acids: CASSPLLTGLDANEQFF.